One sample yielded the 15 T cell receptor beta chains listed below, sequenced in a study of T-cell reconstitution after alpha-beta-depleted transplantation in children. Molecular barcoding with unique molecular identifiers was used for the TCRbeta library. TCRdb called the PCR reads again in MiXCR, with one record for every CDR3 protein. The sample lists about 400,000 distinct CDR3 sequences; around 15% were seen once. This specimen consisted of PBMCs, mostly from graft donor cells, obtained 360 days after TCRalphabeta/CD19-depleted stem cell transplant. The receptors shown here come from a boy under three years old who had a stem cell transplant for Wiskott-Aldrich syndrome, so the T cells may come from the graft donor.

This clonotype showed up just a few times. The chain recombines TRBV12-3 or TRBV12-4 with TRBJ1-5; D is uncertain. V lost 3 bases and J 1 base, leaving 13 bases between the germline ends. The CDR3 covers 16 residues. This CDR3 reads CASSFSTPLSNQPQHF. In DNA form, the CDR3 reads TGTGCCAGCAGTTTCAGTACCCCTCTAAGCAATCAGCCCCAGCATTTT.

This clonotype has a handful of counts. The rearrangement links TRBV11-2 to TRBJ2-5; 12 bases fit TRBD1. Trimming at V came to 4 bases and at J to 5 bases, leaving 8 bases not matched to a gene. The CDR3 is 16 amino acids. CDR1 is SGHAT and CDR2 is FQNNGV in the germline V gene. This CDR3 is CASSSRGQGARETQYF. The DNA for the CDR3 is TGTGCCAGCAGCTCACGGGGACAGGGGGCGCGGGAGACCCAGTACTTC.

This clonotype was observed a handful of times. This chain links TRBV5-8 with TRBJ2-1; TRBD2 aligns across 7 bases. This CDR3 has 14 amino acids. V lost 6 bases to trimming and J lost 2 bases; unmatched junction nucleotides: 5. Germline-derived CDR1 and CDR2 are SGHTS and YDEGEE. CDR3 coding DNA: TGTGCCAGCACTCGGGACTACCCCTACAATGAGCAGTTCTTC. Encoded protein: CASTRDYPYNEQFF.

The chain couples TRBV24-1 to TRBJ1-2, with 8 bases aligning to TRBD1. The CDR3 extends over 13 amino acids. Germline V gene lookup returns CDR1 KGHDR and CDR2 SFDVKD. V lost 10 bases and J lost 6; bases outside the gene matches: 9. The CDR3 sequence: CATKDREKDGYTF. The CDR3 coding sequence is TGTGCCACTAAGGACAGGGAAAAGGATGGCTACACCTTC.

This clonotype occurred a few times. The chain combines TRBV7-9 with TRBJ1-1; D not certain. The CDR3 spans 14 residues. V shed 1 base and J shed 3 bases, with 9 bases lying between them. From germline, CDR1 is SEHNR and CDR2 FQNEAQ (reference sequence). DNA for the CDR3: TGTGCCAGCAGCTTAGTACCAGGTTACACTGAAGCTTTCTTT. Translating it yields CASSLVPGYTEAFF.

This chain connects TRBV4-1 to TRBJ2-1; either TRBD1 or TRBD2 may fit D (5 bases each). The CDR3 has 17 amino acids. With 4 bases removed from V and 4 bases from J, the gap between germline ends came to 20 bases. Germline V lookup: CDR1 MGHRA, CDR2 YSYEKL. In DNA form, the CDR3 reads TGCGCCAGCAGCCTCGCCGGGAAGGGGCGTGGATACAATGAGCAGTTCTTC. Protein sequence: CASSLAGKGRGYNEQFF.

There are a few counts of this clonotype. The CDR3, as DNA: TGTGCCAGCAGCCAAATGTGGACAGGGGGCTCCTACGAGCAGTACTTC. Its translation is CASSQMWTGGSYEQYF. J is TRBJ2-7 and V is TRBV7-2; TRBD1 agrees at 10 bases. V trimming: 5 bases; J trimming: 0 bases; junction bases outside the gene matches: 7. CDR3 length equals 16 residues. Per germline, CDR1 SGHTA and CDR2 FQGNSA.

J is TRBJ1-5 and V is TRBV27; 9 bases are a match to TRBD1. V gave up 4 bases and J gave up 3 bases; unmatched junction bases: 1. Germline V CDR1 and CDR2: MNHEY, SMNVEV (reference sequence). The CDR3 consists of 14 residues. The CDR3 coding sequence is TGTGCCAGCAGTTACAGGGGGCCCAATCAGCCCCAGCATTTT. This translates into CASSYRGPNQPQHF.

This clonotype was seen repeatedly, ten times or more. V gene TRBV18 combines with J gene TRBJ1-6; 9 bases agree with TRBD1. The CDR3 spans 14 residues. The germline gives CDR1 KGHSH, CDR2 LQKENI. V shed 3 bases and J 6 bases; nucleotides not matched to a gene: 0. CDR3 DNA: TGTGCCAGCTCACCGGGACAGGGTAATTCACCCCTCCACTTT. Translation gives CASSPGQGNSPLHF.

This clonotype was seen only a few times. V gene TRBV18 combines with J gene TRBJ2-1; D ambiguous. Germline assignment: CDR1 KGHSH and CDR2 LQKENI. This CDR3 spans 13 amino acids. V lost 6 bases, J lost 6 bases, and 12 bases lay in between. The CDR3, as DNA: TGTGCCAGCTCCTCTAGACCGGCCAATGAGCAGTTCTTC. It translates to CASSSRPANEQFF.

The rearrangement joins TRBV18 to TRBJ1-1, with a tentative D call TRBD1 (6 bases). Germline CDR1 reads KGHSH; CDR2 reads LQKENI. The CDR3 loop spans 14 amino acids. V lost 6 bases and J 0 bases, leaving 11 bases between the germline ends. The CDR3 protein is CASSVTGMNTEAFF. DNA for the CDR3: TGTGCCAGCTCGGTAACAGGGATGAACACTGAAGCTTTCTTT. The whole variable domain, filled in from reference TRBV18 and TRBJ1-1, reads NAGVMQNPRHLVRRRGQEARLRCSPMKGHSHVYWYRQLPEEGLKFMVYLQKENIIDESGMPKERFSAEFPKEGPSILRIQQVVRGDSAAYFCASSVTGMNTEAFFGQGTRLTVV.

The chain joins TRBV11-2 to TRBJ2-3; D is tentatively TRBD1 or TRBD2 (5 bases each). The CDR3 contains 18 residues. Germline CDR1 SGHAT, CDR2 FQNNGV. V lost 1 base and J 2 bases, leaving 19 bases between the germline ends. CDR3 in DNA: TGTGCCAGCAGCTTAGGGGGGAAATTCATTACTACCACAGATACGCAGTATTTT. It specifies CASSLGGKFITTTDTQYF.

The rearrangement joins TRBV5-1 to TRBJ2-7; 11 nucleotides line up with TRBD1. Germline trimming cut 4 bases from V and 4 bases from J; bases unmatched to any gene: 4. Germline V CDR1 and CDR2: SGHRS, YFSETQ. The CDR3 is 14 amino acids. The CDR3 bases are TGCGCCAGCAGCGGGACAGGGGGAAGATACGAGCAGTACTTC. This encodes CASSGTGGRYEQYF.

This clonotype was counted ten times or more. This chain uses TRBV4-1 with TRBJ2-7; tentative D call: TRBD1 (7 bases). Germline assignment: CDR1 MGHRA and CDR2 YSYEKL. V was pared by 1 base and J by 3 bases, with 13 bases between. The CDR3 runs 15 residues. CDR3 nucleotide sequence: TGCGCCAGCAGCCAAGGTGGGACAGCGGGCTACGAGCAGTACTTC. Translating it yields CASSQGGTAGYEQYF.

The gene calls are TRBV6-2 or TRBV6-3 and TRBJ2-5; no reliable D call. The CDR3 is made up of 14 amino acids. Germline V gene lookup returns CDR1 MNHEY and CDR2 SVGEGT. Trimming shortened V by 4 bases and J by 5 bases, and 14 bases separated the two germline ends. CDR3 coding DNA: TGTGCCAGCAGTTCTTTAGCTCGGTGGGAGACCCAGTACTTC. Encoded protein: CASSSLARWETQYF.